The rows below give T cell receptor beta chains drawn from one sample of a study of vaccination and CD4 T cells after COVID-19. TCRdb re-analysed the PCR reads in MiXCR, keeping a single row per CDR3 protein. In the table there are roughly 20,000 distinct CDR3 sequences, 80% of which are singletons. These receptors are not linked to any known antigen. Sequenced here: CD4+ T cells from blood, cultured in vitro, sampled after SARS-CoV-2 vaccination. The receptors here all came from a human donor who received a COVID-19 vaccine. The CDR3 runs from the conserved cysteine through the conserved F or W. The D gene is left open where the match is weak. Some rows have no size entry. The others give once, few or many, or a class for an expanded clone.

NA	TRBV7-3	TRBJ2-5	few	TGTGCCAGCAGTCGAGGACAGAGCGAGACCCAGTACTTC	CASSRGQSETQYF
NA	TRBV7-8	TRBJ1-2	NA	TGTGCCAGCAGCTCCCTCGGGGGGAGGGACTATGGCTACACCTTC	CASSSLGGRDYGYTF
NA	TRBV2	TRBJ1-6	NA	TGTGCCAGCAGACCCGGGGGGGGGACATCGGGTTTTTCGGCCCTCCACTTT	CASRPGGGTSGFSALHF
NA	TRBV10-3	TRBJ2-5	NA	TGTGCCATTTCCAACGGGGGAGGAGAGACCCAGTACTTC	CAISNGGGETQYF
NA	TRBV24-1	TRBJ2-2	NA	TGTGCCACCAGTGATTTGGACAGTCCCGGGGAGCTGTTTTTT	CATSDLDSPGELFF
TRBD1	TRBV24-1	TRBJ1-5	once	TGTGCCACCAGTGATGCAAACACCGGGACAGGGGGCAATCAGCCCCAGCATTTT	CATSDANTGTGGNQPQHF
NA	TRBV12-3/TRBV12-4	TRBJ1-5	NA	TGTGCCAGCAGTTACTCAGGGGCCCCCAATCAGCCCCAGCATTTT	CASSYSGAPNQPQHF
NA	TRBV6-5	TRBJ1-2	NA	TGTGCCAGCAGTTACTCGATTCAAAGGAACAGGGTTAGTGGCTACACCTTC	CASSYSIQRNRVSGYTF
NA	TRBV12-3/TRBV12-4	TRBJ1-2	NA	TGTGCCAGCAGTTTAAGTGGGACTAAATATGGCTACACCTTC	CASSLSGTKYGYTF
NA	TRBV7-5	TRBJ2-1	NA	NA	CISVSEVRPSGGTEQFF
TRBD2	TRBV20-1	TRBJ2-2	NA	TGCAGTGCTAGCCCTCCGGGACTAGCGAACACCGGGGAGCTGTTTTTT	CSASPPGLANTGELFF
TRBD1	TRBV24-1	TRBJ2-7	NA	TGTGCCACCAGTGATGGGGACAGGGGGAACGAGCAGTACTTC	CATSDGDRGNEQYF
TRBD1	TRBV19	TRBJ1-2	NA	TGTGCCAGTAGGGAAGGACAGGGGAACTATGGCTACACCTTC	CASREGQGNYGYTF
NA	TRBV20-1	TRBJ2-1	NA	TGCAGTGCTAGAGGCAGGGGCTCCTACAATGAGCAGTTCTTC	CSARGRGSYNEQFF
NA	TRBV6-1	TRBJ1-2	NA	TGTGCCAGCAGTACCGTACCCTATGGCTACACCTTC	CASSTVPYGYTF
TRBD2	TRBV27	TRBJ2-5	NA	TGTGCCAGCAGTTCGGGGGGGTGGGAGACCCAGTACTTC	CASSSGGWETQYF
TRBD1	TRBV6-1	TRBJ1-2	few	TGTGCCAGCAGTCAGGGGGTAGGGGCCGGTAGCTATGGCTACACCTTC	CASSQGVGAGSYGYTF